Each of the 5 T cell receptor beta chains below was sequenced from the same sample in a study of T-cell reconstitution after alpha-beta-depleted transplantation in children. Researchers prepared the TCRbeta library using unique molecular identifiers, the study reports. TCRdb analysed the PCR reads with MiXCR anew, one entry per CDR3 protein. The repertoire holds 750,000 to 950,000 distinct CDR3 sequences, with 15% to 20% as singletons. This material consisted of PBMCs, mostly from graft donor cells, taken 360 days after TCRalphabeta/CD19-depleted stem cell transplant. These receptor sequences come from a male patient between 10 and 17 years old who had a stem cell transplant for acute lymphoblastic leukemia, so the T cells may come from the graft donor.

This clonotype appeared many times. The chain combines TRBV9 with TRBJ2-1; TRBD2 aligns across 10 bases. Losses at the gene ends were 0 bases for V and 7 bases for J; bases not matched to a gene: 10. This CDR3 has 17 amino acids. Germline-derived CDR1 and CDR2 are SGDLS and YYNGEE. The CDR3 spells CASSVVASASGSNEQFF. The CDR3 DNA is TGTGCCAGCAGCGTAGTTGCATCGGCTAGCGGGAGTAATGAGCAGTTCTTC.

The V and J genes are TRBV5-1 and TRBJ2-2, with D unresolved. V was pared by 4 bases and J by 7 bases, with 20 bases between. CDR3 length: 16 amino acids. The germline V gene encodes CDR1 SGHRS and CDR2 YFSETQ. CDR3 loop: CASSQWKDPRHGELFF. The CDR3 coding sequence is TGCGCCAGCAGCCAGTGGAAGGACCCTAGACACGGGGAGCTGTTTTTT. The full variable domain, in which reference TRBV5-1 and TRBJ2-2 provide the parts outside the CDR3, is KAGVTQTPRYLIKTRGQQVTLSCSPISGHRSVSWYQQTPGQGLQFLFEYFSETQRNKGNFPGRFSGRQFSNSRSEMNVSTLELGDSALYLCASSQWKDPRHGELFFGEGSRLTVL.

J is TRBJ2-5 and V is TRBV24-1; no clear D. The germline V gene has CDR1 KGHDR and CDR2 SFDVKD. The V gene lost 7 bases and the J gene lost 4 bases, with 18 bases spanning the gap. The CDR3 contains 15 residues. The CDR3: CATSGADRVGETQYF. The CDR3 nucleotides read TGTGCCACCAGCGGTGCCGATCGGGTCGGAGAGACCCAGTACTTC.

This clonotype has only a few counts. The chain combines TRBV7-7 with TRBJ2-1, with TRBD2 matching 8 bases. The CDR3 length is 14 residues. The V and J ends lost 4 bases and 8 bases, in that order; junction bases with no gene match: 7. Germline V gives CDR1 SSHAT, CDR2 FNYEAQ (reference sequence). CDR3 DNA: TGTGCCAGCAGCTACTTTCAAGCGGGAGATGAGCAGTTCTTC. This codes for CASSYFQAGDEQFF.

This clonotype was recorded many times. One junction end does not reproduce the germline sequence, and a read error may be involved. This chain joins TRBV5-1 and TRBJ2-1, with a tentative D call TRBD1 (5 bases). Germline CDR1 and CDR2: SGHRS and YFSETQ. The CDR3 totals 13 residues. CDR3 sequence (DNA): TGTGCCAGCAGTTCTCAGGGATACAATGAGCAGTTCTTC. Translation: CASSSQGYNEQFF.